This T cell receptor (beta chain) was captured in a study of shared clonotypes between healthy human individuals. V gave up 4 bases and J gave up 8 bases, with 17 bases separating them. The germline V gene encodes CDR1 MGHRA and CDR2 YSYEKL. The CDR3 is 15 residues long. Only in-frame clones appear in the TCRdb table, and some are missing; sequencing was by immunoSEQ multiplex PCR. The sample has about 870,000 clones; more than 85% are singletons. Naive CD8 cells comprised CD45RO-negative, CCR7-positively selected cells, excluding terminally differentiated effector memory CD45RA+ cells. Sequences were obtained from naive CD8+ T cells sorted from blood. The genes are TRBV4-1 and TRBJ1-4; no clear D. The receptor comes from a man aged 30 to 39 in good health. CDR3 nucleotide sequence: TGCGCCAGCAGCCGCTATGACGGGGTATGGGAAAAACTGTTTTTT. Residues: CASSRYDGVWEKLFF.